This entry describes one TCR beta chain. The germline V gene has CDR1 SGHAT and CDR2 FQNNGV. There are 12 residues in the CDR3. V gave up 4 bases and J gave up 15 bases, with 16 bases separating them. These data originate in a study of neoadjuvant anti-PD-1 for oral cavity cancer. About the research overall: Most patients had three to four biweekly doses of 3 mg/kg nivolumab before resection. Around day 43, patients without progression received a fourth nivolumab dose before surgery.

The time point was: after neoadjuvant nivolumab, at surgical resection. These oral cavity squamous cell carcinomas were HPV-negative and locally advanced. No culture or expansion preceded analysis of these blood cells. Sequenced by immunoSEQ multiplex PCR; TCRdb stores in-frame clones only, minus some. Of over 65,000 clones listed, 70% to 90% are singletons. The clonotype originates from a person aged 40-85 years with oral cavity squamous cell carcinoma. This rearrangement joins TRBV11-2 to TRBJ2-1; possible D gene TRBD1, 7 bases. Sequenced material: PBMCs, taken after nivolumab (anti-PD-1) treatment. Here the CDR3 reads CASSYRTGGGFF. The DNA for the CDR3 is TGTGCCAGCAGCTATAGGACAGGAGGGGGGTTCTTC.